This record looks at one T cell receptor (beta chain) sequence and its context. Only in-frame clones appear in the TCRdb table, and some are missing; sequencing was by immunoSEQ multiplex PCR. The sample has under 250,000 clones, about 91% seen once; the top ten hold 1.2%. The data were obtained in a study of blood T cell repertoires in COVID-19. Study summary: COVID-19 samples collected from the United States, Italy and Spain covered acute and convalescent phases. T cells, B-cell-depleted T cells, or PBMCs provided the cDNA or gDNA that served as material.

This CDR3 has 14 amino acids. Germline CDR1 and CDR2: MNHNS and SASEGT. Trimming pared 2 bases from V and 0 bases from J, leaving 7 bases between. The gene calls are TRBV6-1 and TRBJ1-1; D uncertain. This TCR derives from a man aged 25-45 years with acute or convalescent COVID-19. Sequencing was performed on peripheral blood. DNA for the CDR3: TGTGCCAGCAGTGAATCGCCTATGAACACTGAAGCTTTCTTT. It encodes CASSESPMNTEAFF.